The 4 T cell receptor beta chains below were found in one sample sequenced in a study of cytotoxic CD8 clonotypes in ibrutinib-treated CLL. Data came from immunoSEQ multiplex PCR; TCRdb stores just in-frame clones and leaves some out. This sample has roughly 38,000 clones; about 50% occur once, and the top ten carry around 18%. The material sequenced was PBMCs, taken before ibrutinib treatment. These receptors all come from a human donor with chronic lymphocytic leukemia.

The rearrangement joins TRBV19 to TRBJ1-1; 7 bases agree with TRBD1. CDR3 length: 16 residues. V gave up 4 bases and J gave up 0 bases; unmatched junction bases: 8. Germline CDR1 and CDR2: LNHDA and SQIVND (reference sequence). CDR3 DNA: TGTGCCAGTAGTAGGGCAGGGGGAAAAATGAACACTGAAGCTTTCTTT. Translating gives CASSRAGGKMNTEAFF.

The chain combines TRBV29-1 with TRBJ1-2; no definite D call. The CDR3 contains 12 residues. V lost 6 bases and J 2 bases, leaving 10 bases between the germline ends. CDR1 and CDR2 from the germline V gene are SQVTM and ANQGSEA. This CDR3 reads CSVTGLNYGYTF. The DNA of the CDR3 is TGCAGCGTGACCGGGTTAAACTATGGCTACACCTTC.

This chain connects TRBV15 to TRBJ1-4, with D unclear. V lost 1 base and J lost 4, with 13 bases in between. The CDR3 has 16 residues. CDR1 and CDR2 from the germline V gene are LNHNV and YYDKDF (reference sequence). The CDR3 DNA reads TGTGCCACCAGCAGAGCGCGAGGGTCGGGTAATGAAAAACTGTTTTTT. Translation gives CATSRARGSGNEKLFF.

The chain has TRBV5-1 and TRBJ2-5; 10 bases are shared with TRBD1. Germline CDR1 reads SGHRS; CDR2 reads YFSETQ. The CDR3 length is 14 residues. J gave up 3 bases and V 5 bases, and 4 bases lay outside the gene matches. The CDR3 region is CASRMGQGKETQYF. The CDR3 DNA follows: TGCGCCAGCAGGATGGGACAGGGGAAAGAGACCCAGTACTTC.